The rows below give T cell receptor beta chains drawn from one sample of a study of blood T cell repertoires in COVID-19. Profiling relied on immunoSEQ multiplex PCR, and the TCRdb table lists in-frame clones only, not all of them. Here the sample spans about 290,000 clones, roughly 89% being singletons. Material for sequencing was PBMCs or T cells enriched from blood (not recorded which). The receptors here all came from a woman between 40 and 55 years old who had recovered from COVID-19. Each CDR3 is given with its conserved first and last residue. Fields, in order: D gene, V gene, J gene, clone size, CDR3 length, CDR3 protein, CDR3 DNA. A D gene is named only where the DNA matches it firmly. Rows give clone size only sometimes, using once, few, many, or a class for an expanded clone.

d_call: TRBD1; v_call: TRBV7-2; j_call: TRBJ1-1; clone_size: NA; cdr3_length: 14; cdr3_aa: CASSLDRDRVTAFF; cdr3_nt: TGTGCCAGCAGCTTAGACCGGGACAGGGTAACAGCTTTCTTT
d_call: TRBD1; v_call: TRBV6-5; j_call: TRBJ1-3; clone_size: NA; cdr3_length: 15; cdr3_aa: CASSYSNRGTDTIYF; cdr3_nt: TGTGCCAGCAGTTACTCTAACAGGGGGACTGACACCATATATTTT
d_call: TRBD2; v_call: TRBV7-3; j_call: TRBJ2-7; clone_size: NA; cdr3_length: 21; cdr3_aa: CASSLRESLGLAGLRSYEQYF; cdr3_nt: TGTGCCAGCAGCTTAAGGGAATCGTTGGGACTAGCGGGTTTGCGCTCCTACGAGCAGTACTTC
d_call: NA; v_call: TRBV9; j_call: TRBJ1-3; clone_size: NA; cdr3_length: 13; cdr3_aa: CASSVSGGNTIYF; cdr3_nt: TGTGCCAGCAGCGTCTCGGGGGGAAACACCATATATTTT
d_call: TRBD2; v_call: TRBV4-2; j_call: TRBJ2-2; clone_size: NA; cdr3_length: 19; cdr3_aa: CASSLMKASGHRDTGELFF; cdr3_nt: TGTGCCAGCAGCCTAATGAAGGCTAGCGGTCACCGAGACACCGGGGAGCTGTTTTTT
d_call: TRBD1; v_call: TRBV6-5; j_call: TRBJ1-2; clone_size: NA; cdr3_length: 15; cdr3_aa: CASSYSGQGTYGYTF; cdr3_nt: TGTGCCAGCAGTTACTCGGGACAGGGTACCTATGGCTACACCTTC
d_call: TRBD2; v_call: TRBV4-1; j_call: TRBJ2-1; clone_size: NA; cdr3_length: 16; cdr3_aa: CASSQVPAGGPNEQFF; cdr3_nt: TGCGCCAGCAGCCAAGTGCCCGCGGGGGGGCCTAATGAGCAGTTCTTC
d_call: NA; v_call: TRBV7-9; j_call: TRBJ2-5; clone_size: NA; cdr3_length: 13; cdr3_aa: CASGGTRQETQYF; cdr3_nt: TGTGCCAGCGGGGGGACGCGGCAAGAGACCCAGTACTTC
d_call: NA; v_call: TRBV19; j_call: TRBJ2-7; clone_size: NA; cdr3_length: 13; cdr3_aa: CASSIAHEGEQYF; cdr3_nt: TGTGCCAGTAGCATCGCTCACGAGGGCGAGCAGTACTTC
d_call: NA; v_call: TRBV6-5; j_call: TRBJ1-2; clone_size: NA; cdr3_length: 15; cdr3_aa: CASSYLQGGSYGYTF; cdr3_nt: TGTGCCAGCAGTTACCTACAGGGTGGGAGCTATGGCTACACCTTC
d_call: NA; v_call: TRBV30; j_call: TRBJ2-5; clone_size: NA; cdr3_length: 14; cdr3_aa: CAWGGRGYQETQYF; cdr3_nt: TGTGCCTGGGGGGGTAGGGGTTACCAAGAGACCCAGTACTTC
d_call: NA; v_call: TRBV11-3; j_call: TRBJ1-6; clone_size: NA; cdr3_length: 14; cdr3_aa: CASTLGGGGSPLHF; cdr3_nt: TGTGCCAGCACCTTAGGCGGGGGAGGTTCACCCCTCCACTTT
d_call: TRBD1; v_call: TRBV11-2; j_call: TRBJ2-2; clone_size: NA; cdr3_length: 15; cdr3_aa: CASSSSDRDTGELFF; cdr3_nt: TGTGCCAGCAGCTCGAGCGACAGGGACACCGGGGAGCTGTTTTTT
d_call: NA; v_call: TRBV11-1; j_call: TRBJ1-1; clone_size: NA; cdr3_length: 14; cdr3_aa: CASRIGQSTSEAFF; cdr3_nt: TGTGCCAGCAGGATTGGACAGTCCACCTCTGAAGCTTTCTTT
d_call: NA; v_call: TRBV7-9; j_call: TRBJ1-5; clone_size: few; cdr3_length: 15; cdr3_aa: CASSLGGYSNQPQHF; cdr3_nt: TGTGCCAGCAGCTTGGGGGGTTATAGCAATCAGCCCCAGCATTTT
d_call: NA; v_call: TRBV5-1; j_call: TRBJ1-5; clone_size: NA; cdr3_length: 14; cdr3_aa: CASSLLYRDQPQHF; cdr3_nt: TGCGCCAGCAGCTTGCTATACAGAGATCAGCCCCAGCATTTT
d_call: NA; v_call: TRBV28; j_call: TRBJ2-7; clone_size: few; cdr3_length: 15; cdr3_aa: CASSARGTLAYEQYF; cdr3_nt: TGTGCCAGCAGCGCCCGGGGTACGCTGGCCTACGAGCAGTACTTC
d_call: TRBD1; v_call: TRBV9; j_call: TRBJ1-5; clone_size: NA; cdr3_length: 15; cdr3_aa: CASSTHPTGGQPQHF; cdr3_nt: TGTGCCAGCAGCACACATCCGACAGGGGGACAGCCCCAGCATTTT
d_call: NA; v_call: TRBV5-1; j_call: TRBJ2-5; clone_size: NA; cdr3_length: 14; cdr3_aa: CASSLRQAQETQYF; cdr3_nt: TGCGCCAGCAGCTTGAGGCAGGCTCAAGAGACCCAGTACTTC
d_call: TRBD1; v_call: TRBV7-8; j_call: TRBJ1-1; clone_size: NA; cdr3_length: 14; cdr3_aa: CASNSGTGGTEAFF; cdr3_nt: TGTGCCAGCAACTCCGGGACAGGGGGGACTGAAGCTTTCTTT
d_call: NA; v_call: TRBV27; j_call: TRBJ1-4; clone_size: NA; cdr3_length: 15; cdr3_aa: CASSLRLATNEKLFF; cdr3_nt: TGTGCCAGCAGTTTGCGGCTCGCAACTAATGAAAAACTGTTTTTT
d_call: TRBD2; v_call: TRBV5-1; j_call: TRBJ2-5; clone_size: NA; cdr3_length: 14; cdr3_aa: CASNRGGGAETQYF; cdr3_nt: TGCGCCAGCAACCGGGGGGGCGGCGCAGAGACCCAGTACTTC
d_call: TRBD1; v_call: TRBV2; j_call: TRBJ1-5; clone_size: NA; cdr3_length: 18; cdr3_aa: CASSGSRGTTGVGQPQHF; cdr3_nt: TGTGCCAGCAGTGGTTCAAGGGGTACGACAGGGGTAGGTCAGCCCCAGCATTTT
d_call: NA; v_call: TRBV21-1; j_call: TRBJ2-7; clone_size: NA; cdr3_length: 16; cdr3_aa: CASSITGDFGSYEQYF; cdr3_nt: TGTGCCAGCAGCATCACAGGGGATTTTGGCTCCTACGAGCAGTACTTC
d_call: NA; v_call: TRBV5-1; j_call: TRBJ1-2; clone_size: once; cdr3_length: 14; cdr3_aa: CASSLQNTNYGYTF; cdr3_nt: TGCGCCAGCAGCTTGCAGAATACTAACTATGGCTACACCTTC
d_call: NA; v_call: TRBV6-5; j_call: TRBJ2-5; clone_size: NA; cdr3_length: 13; cdr3_aa: CASRLPPGETQYF; cdr3_nt: TGTGCCAGCAGACTACCGCCGGGGGAGACCCAGTACTTC
d_call: TRBD1; v_call: TRBV7-8; j_call: TRBJ2-7; clone_size: NA; cdr3_length: 13; cdr3_aa: CASSLRTGEEQYF; cdr3_nt: TGTGCCAGCAGCTTAAGGACAGGGGAGGAGCAGTACTTC
d_call: TRBD1; v_call: TRBV4-3; j_call: TRBJ1-1; clone_size: NA; cdr3_length: 15; cdr3_aa: CASSQVTGVGTEAFF; cdr3_nt: TGCGCCAGCAGCCAGGTCACAGGGGTCGGGACTGAAGCTTTCTTT
d_call: TRBD1; v_call: TRBV15; j_call: TRBJ1-2; clone_size: NA; cdr3_length: 15; cdr3_aa: CATSRDLAGGDGYTF; cdr3_nt: TGTGCCACCAGCAGAGATCTGGCAGGGGGTGACGGCTACACCTTC
d_call: NA; v_call: TRBV2; j_call: TRBJ1-5; clone_size: NA; cdr3_length: 14; cdr3_aa: CASSDRVGNQPQHF; cdr3_nt: TGTGCCAGCAGTGACAGGGTTGGCAATCAGCCCCAGCATTTT
d_call: TRBD2; v_call: TRBV5-1; j_call: TRBJ2-3; clone_size: NA; cdr3_length: 15; cdr3_aa: CASSELAGGPDTQYF; cdr3_nt: TGCGCCAGCAGCGAACTAGCGGGAGGGCCAGATACGCAGTATTTT
d_call: TRBD2; v_call: TRBV7-2; j_call: TRBJ2-7; clone_size: NA; cdr3_length: 15; cdr3_aa: CASRPQLAGEAEQYF; cdr3_nt: TGTGCCAGCAGGCCCCAACTAGCGGGAGAAGCCGAGCAGTACTTC
d_call: NA; v_call: TRBV5-8; j_call: TRBJ1-1; clone_size: NA; cdr3_length: 15; cdr3_aa: CASSPIGGENTEAFF; cdr3_nt: TGTGCCAGCAGCCCAATCGGGGGGGAGAACACTGAAGCTTTCTTT
d_call: NA; v_call: TRBV7-2; j_call: TRBJ1-5; clone_size: NA; cdr3_length: 15; cdr3_aa: CASSLAGQGHQPQHF; cdr3_nt: TGTGCCAGCAGCTTAGCGGGCCAGGGGCATCAGCCCCAGCATTTT
d_call: NA; v_call: TRBV4-1; j_call: TRBJ2-7; clone_size: NA; cdr3_length: 16; cdr3_aa: CASSQEGLRFTYEQYF; cdr3_nt: TGCGCCAGCAGCCAAGAGGGCCTTAGATTCACCTACGAGCAGTACTTC
d_call: TRBD1; v_call: TRBV13; j_call: TRBJ2-5; clone_size: NA; cdr3_length: 13; cdr3_aa: CASTRTGAETQYF; cdr3_nt: TGTGCCAGCACCCGGACAGGCGCAGAGACCCAGTACTTC
d_call: TRBD1; v_call: TRBV7-9; j_call: TRBJ1-2; clone_size: NA; cdr3_length: 15; cdr3_aa: CASSFGTGDSYGYTF; cdr3_nt: TGTGCCAGCAGCTTCGGGACAGGGGACAGCTATGGCTACACCTTC
d_call: TRBD2; v_call: TRBV5-1; j_call: TRBJ2-7; clone_size: NA; cdr3_length: 17; cdr3_aa: CASSKERTSGSPYEQYF; cdr3_nt: TGCGCCAGCAGCAAGGAGAGGACTAGCGGGAGCCCCTACGAGCAGTACTTC
d_call: NA; v_call: TRBV19; j_call: TRBJ1-2; clone_size: NA; cdr3_length: 13; cdr3_aa: CASSQGPLYGYTF; cdr3_nt: TGTGCCAGTTCTCAGGGGCCACTCTATGGCTACACCTTC
d_call: NA; v_call: TRBV7-2; j_call: TRBJ2-2; clone_size: NA; cdr3_length: 14; cdr3_aa: CASSLERITGELFF; cdr3_nt: TGTGCCAGCAGCTTAGAGCGCATCACCGGGGAGCTGTTTTTT
d_call: TRBD1; v_call: TRBV10-2; j_call: TRBJ2-2; clone_size: NA; cdr3_length: 15; cdr3_aa: CASRETGTNTGELFF; cdr3_nt: TGCGCCAGCAGAGAGACAGGGACGAACACCGGGGAGCTGTTTTTT
d_call: TRBD1; v_call: TRBV7-9; j_call: TRBJ1-1; clone_size: NA; cdr3_length: 15; cdr3_aa: CASSPSDRENTEAFF; cdr3_nt: TGTGCCAGCAGCCCCTCGGACAGGGAGAACACTGAAGCTTTCTTT
d_call: TRBD2; v_call: TRBV9; j_call: TRBJ2-2; clone_size: NA; cdr3_length: 17; cdr3_aa: CASTSASGSVLTGELFF; cdr3_nt: TGTGCCAGCACCTCAGCTAGCGGGTCCGTCTTGACCGGGGAGCTGTTTTTT
d_call: NA; v_call: TRBV7-7; j_call: TRBJ1-1; clone_size: NA; cdr3_length: 14; cdr3_aa: CASSPTQGHTEAFF; cdr3_nt: TGTGCTAGCAGCCCCACGCAGGGGCACACTGAAGCTTTCTTT
d_call: NA; v_call: TRBV18; j_call: TRBJ1-5; clone_size: NA; cdr3_length: 15; cdr3_aa: CASSPLSGGNQPQHF; cdr3_nt: TGTGCCAGCTCACCACTGTCAGGGGGCAATCAGCCCCAGCATTTT
d_call: NA; v_call: TRBV20-1; j_call: TRBJ1-2; clone_size: NA; cdr3_length: 14; cdr3_aa: CSASLQGGGYGYTF; cdr3_nt: TGCAGTGCTAGTTTACAGGGCGGGGGCTATGGCTACACCTTC
d_call: NA; v_call: TRBV18; j_call: TRBJ1-6; clone_size: NA; cdr3_length: 13; cdr3_aa: CASSPGANSPLHF; cdr3_nt: TGTGCCAGCTCACCAGGGGCCAATTCACCCCTCCACTTT
d_call: NA; v_call: TRBV29-1; j_call: TRBJ2-1; clone_size: NA; cdr3_length: 14; cdr3_aa: CSVWGHPSYNEQFF; cdr3_nt: TGCAGCGTATGGGGACATCCGTCCTACAATGAGCAGTTCTTC